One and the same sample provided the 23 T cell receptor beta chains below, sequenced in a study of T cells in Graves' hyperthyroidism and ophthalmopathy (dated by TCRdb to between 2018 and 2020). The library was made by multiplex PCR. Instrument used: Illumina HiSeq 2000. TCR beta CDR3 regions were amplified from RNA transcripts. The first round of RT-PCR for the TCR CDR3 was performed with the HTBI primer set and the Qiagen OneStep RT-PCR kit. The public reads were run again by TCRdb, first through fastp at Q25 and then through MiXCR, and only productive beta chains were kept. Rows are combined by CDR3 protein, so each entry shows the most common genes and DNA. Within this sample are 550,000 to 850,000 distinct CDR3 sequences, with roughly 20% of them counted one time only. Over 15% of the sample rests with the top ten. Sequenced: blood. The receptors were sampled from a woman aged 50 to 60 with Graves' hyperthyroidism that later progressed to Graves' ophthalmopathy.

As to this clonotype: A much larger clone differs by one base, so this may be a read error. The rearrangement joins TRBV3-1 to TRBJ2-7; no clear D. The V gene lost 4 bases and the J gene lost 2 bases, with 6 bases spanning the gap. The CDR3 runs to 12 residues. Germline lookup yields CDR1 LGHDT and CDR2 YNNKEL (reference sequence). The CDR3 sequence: CASSPHTYEQYF. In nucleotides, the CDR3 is TGTGCCAGCAGCCCCCATACCTACGAGCAGTACTTC.

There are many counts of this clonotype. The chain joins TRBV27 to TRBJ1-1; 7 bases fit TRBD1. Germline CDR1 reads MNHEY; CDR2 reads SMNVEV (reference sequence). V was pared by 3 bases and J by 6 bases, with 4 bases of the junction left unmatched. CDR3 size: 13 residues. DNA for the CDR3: TGTGCCAGCAGTTTTACAGGGGTACCTGAAGCTTTCTTT. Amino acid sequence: CASSFTGVPEAFF.

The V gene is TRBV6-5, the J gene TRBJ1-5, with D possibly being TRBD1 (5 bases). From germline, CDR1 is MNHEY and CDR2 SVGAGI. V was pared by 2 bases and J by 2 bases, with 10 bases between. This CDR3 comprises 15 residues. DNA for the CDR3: TGTGCCAGCAGTTACAGGGGAATAGGCAATCAGCCCCAGCATTTT. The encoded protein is CASSYRGIGNQPQHF.

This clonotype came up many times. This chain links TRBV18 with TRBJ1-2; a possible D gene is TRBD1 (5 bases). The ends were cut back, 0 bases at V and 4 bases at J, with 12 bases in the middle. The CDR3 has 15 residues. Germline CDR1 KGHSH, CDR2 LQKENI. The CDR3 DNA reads TGTGCCAGCTCACCACCGCAGGGAATTGCCTATGGCTACACCTTC. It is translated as CASSPPQGIAYGYTF.

The CDR3 here is CASSLWDGLNEQFF. The CDR3 region has the DNA TGTGCCAGCAGCCTATGGGACGGCTTGAATGAGCAGTTCTTC. The chain is built from TRBV11-2 and TRBJ2-1; D tentatively reads TRBD1 or TRBD2 (5 bases each). CDR1 is SGHAT and CDR2 is FQNNGV in the germline V gene. This CDR3 region has 14 residues. V lost 5 bases and J lost 7, with 15 bases in between.

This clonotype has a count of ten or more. DNA for the CDR3: TGTGCCTGGAGCCCGACCAATTTCAATGAGCAGTTCTTC. Amino acids: CAWSPTNFNEQFF. The rearrangement uses TRBV30 and TRBJ2-1; D is undetermined. Germline V CDR1 and CDR2: GTSNPN, SVGIG (reference sequence). Trimming shortened V by 3 bases and J by 6 bases, and 12 bases separated the two germline ends. The CDR3 totals 13 residues.

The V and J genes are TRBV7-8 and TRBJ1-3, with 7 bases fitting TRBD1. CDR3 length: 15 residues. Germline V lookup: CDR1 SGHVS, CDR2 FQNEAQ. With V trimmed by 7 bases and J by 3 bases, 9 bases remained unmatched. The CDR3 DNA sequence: TGTGCCAGCACTCCAAGACAGGGTTTTGGAAACACCATATATTTT. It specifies CASTPRQGFGNTIYF. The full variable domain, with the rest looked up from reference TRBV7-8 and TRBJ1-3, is GAGVSQSPRYKVAKRGQDVALRCDPISGHVSLFWYQQALGQGPEFLTYFQNEAQLDKSGLPSDRFFAERPEGSVSTLKIQRTQQEDSAVYLCASTPRQGFGNTIYFGEGSWLTVV.

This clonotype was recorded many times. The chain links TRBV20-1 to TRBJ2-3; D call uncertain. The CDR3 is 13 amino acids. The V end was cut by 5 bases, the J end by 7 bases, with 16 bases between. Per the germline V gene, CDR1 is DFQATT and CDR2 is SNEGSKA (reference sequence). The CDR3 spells CSASGPDGYTQYF. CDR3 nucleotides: TGCAGTGCTTCCGGGCCCGACGGATATACGCAGTATTTT.

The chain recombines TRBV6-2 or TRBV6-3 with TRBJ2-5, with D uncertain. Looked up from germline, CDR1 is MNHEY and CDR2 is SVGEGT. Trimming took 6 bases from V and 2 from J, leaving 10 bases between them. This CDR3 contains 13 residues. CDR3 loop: CASRDNLQETQYF. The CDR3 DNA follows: TGTGCCAGCAGAGACAACCTTCAAGAGACCCAGTACTTC.

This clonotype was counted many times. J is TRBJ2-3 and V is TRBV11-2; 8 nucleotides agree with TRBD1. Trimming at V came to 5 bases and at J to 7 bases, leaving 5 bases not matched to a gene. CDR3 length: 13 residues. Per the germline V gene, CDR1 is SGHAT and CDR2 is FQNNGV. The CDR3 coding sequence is TGTGCCAGCAGCCCGGGACAGGCTAATACGCAGTATTTT. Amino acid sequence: CASSPGQANTQYF.

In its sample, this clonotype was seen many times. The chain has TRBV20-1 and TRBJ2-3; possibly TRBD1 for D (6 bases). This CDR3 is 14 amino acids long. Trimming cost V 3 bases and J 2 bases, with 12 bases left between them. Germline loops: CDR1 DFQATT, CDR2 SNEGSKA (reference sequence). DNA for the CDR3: TGCAGTGCTAGGGGGGCAGGAATCACAGATACGCAGTATTTT. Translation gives CSARGAGITDTQYF.

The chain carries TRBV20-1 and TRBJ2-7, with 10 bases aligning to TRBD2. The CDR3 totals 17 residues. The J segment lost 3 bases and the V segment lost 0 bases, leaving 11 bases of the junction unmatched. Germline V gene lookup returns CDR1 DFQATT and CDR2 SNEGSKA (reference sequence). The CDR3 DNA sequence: TGCAGTGCTAGAGATAGGCCTAGCGGGAGCTATCTCTACGAGCAGTACTTC. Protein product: CSARDRPSGSYLYEQYF.

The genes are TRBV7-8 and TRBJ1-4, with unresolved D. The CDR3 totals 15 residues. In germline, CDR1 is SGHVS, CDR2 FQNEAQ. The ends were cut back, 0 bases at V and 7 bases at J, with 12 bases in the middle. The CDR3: CASSLAVEGREKLFF. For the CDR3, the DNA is TGTGCCAGCAGCTTAGCGGTGGAAGGGCGTGAAAAACTGTTTTTT.

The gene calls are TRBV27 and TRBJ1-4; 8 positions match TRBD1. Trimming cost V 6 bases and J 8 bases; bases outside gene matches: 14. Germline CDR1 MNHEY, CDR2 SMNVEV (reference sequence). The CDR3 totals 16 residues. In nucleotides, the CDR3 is TGTGCCAGCAGGGAAACCGCAGGGGGCGCAGGGGAAAAACTGTTTTTT. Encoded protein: CASRETAGGAGEKLFF.

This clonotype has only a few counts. The CDR3 here is CSAEAVGNTIYF. The CDR3 nucleotides read TGCAGCGCGGAAGCAGTAGGAAACACCATATATTTT. The rearrangement joins TRBV29-1 to TRBJ1-3; D remains ambiguous. Trimming removed 7 bases at V and 4 bases at J, with 11 bases between. The CDR3 is 12 residues long. The germline V gene encodes CDR1 SQVTM and CDR2 ANQGSEA.

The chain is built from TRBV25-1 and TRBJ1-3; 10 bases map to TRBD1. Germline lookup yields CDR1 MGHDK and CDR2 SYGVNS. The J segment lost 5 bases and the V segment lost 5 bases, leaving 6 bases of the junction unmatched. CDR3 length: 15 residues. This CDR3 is CASSPRDRGRNTIYF. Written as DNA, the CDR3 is TGTGCCAGCAGTCCTCGGGACAGGGGAAGAAACACCATATATTTT.

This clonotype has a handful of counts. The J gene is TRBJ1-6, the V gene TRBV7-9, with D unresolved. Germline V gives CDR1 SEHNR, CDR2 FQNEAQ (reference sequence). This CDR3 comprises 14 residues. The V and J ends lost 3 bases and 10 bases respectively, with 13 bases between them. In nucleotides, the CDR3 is TGTGCCAGCAGCTTTGTAGCTCTGCAATCACCCCTCCACTTT. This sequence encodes CASSFVALQSPLHF.

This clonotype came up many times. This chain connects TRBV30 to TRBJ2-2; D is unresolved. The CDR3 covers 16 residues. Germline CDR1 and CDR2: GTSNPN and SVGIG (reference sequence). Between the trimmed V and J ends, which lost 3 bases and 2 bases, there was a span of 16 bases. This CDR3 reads CAWSYRPVVNTGELFF. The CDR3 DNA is TGTGCCTGGAGCTATAGGCCAGTGGTAAACACCGGGGAGCTGTTTTTT.

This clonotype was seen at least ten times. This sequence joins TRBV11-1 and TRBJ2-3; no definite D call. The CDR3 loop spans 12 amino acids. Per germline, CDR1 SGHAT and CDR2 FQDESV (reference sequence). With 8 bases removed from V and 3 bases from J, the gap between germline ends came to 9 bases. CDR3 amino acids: CASRNLTDTQYF. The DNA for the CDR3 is TGTGCCAGCCGGAACCTAACAGATACGCAGTATTTT.

CDR3 loop: CASSQDRTGGQLNTEAFF. The CDR3 nucleotides are TGTGCCAGCAGCCAAGACAGGACGGGGGGACAGTTGAACACTGAAGCTTTCTTT. The chain links TRBV3-1 to TRBJ1-1; 7 positions match TRBD1. The V gene's germline CDR1 is LGHDT and CDR2 YNNKEL (reference sequence). J lost 0 bases, V lost 0 bases, and 10 bases had no gene match. This CDR3 has 18 residues.

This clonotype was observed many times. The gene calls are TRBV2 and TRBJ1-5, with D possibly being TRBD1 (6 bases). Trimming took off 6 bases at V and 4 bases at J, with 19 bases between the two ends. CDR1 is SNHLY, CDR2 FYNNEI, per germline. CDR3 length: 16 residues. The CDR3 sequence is CASRDPGHGENQPQHF. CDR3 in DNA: TGTGCCAGCAGGGATCCGGGACACGGGGAGAATCAGCCCCAGCATTTT.

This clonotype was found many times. CDR3 region: CASSYSRLSWGYTF. CDR3 nucleotide sequence: TGTGCCAGCAGTTACTCTCGACTCTCCTGGGGCTACACCTTC. The chain employs TRBV6-5 and TRBJ1-2; no definite D call. Germline V gene sequence: CDR1 MNHEY, CDR2 SVGAGI. This CDR3 comprises 14 residues. Trimming removed 0 bases at V and 8 bases at J, with 13 bases between.

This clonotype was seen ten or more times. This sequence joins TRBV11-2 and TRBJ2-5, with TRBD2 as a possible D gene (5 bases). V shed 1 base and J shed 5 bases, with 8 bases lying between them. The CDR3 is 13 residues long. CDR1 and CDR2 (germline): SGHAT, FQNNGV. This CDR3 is CASSLVTRETQYF. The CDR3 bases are TGTGCCAGCAGCTTAGTCACTAGGGAGACCCAGTACTTC.